This is a list of T cell receptor beta chains from one sample in a study of blood T cell repertoires in COVID-19. The assay was immunoSEQ multiplex PCR, and TCRdb's table has in-frame clones only and misses some. The table includes fewer than 120,000 clones, 76% detected once. Sample: peripheral blood. Receptors originate from a woman of 80 years or more with acute or convalescent COVID-19. CDR3s include the opening cysteine and the closing phenylalanine or tryptophan. The D gene is left open where the match is weak. The listing skips clone size in some rows; elsewhere it reads once, few, many or a size class.

j_call,v_call,d_call,clone_size,cdr3_aa,cdr3_nt
TRBJ1-1,TRBV11-2,TRBD1,once,CASSLYREGAEAFF,TGTGCCAGCAGCTTATATCGGGAGGGGGCCGAAGCTTTCTTT
TRBJ1-6,TRBV14,.,once,CASSQADWGDSPLHF,TGTGCCAGCAGCCAAGCGGACTGGGGGGATTCACCCCTCCACTTT
TRBJ1-5,TRBV5-8,.,.,CASSPGDSNQPQHF,TGTGCCAGCAGCCCGGGGGATAGCAATCAGCCCCAGCATTTT
TRBJ1-6,TRBV3-1/TRBV3-2,.,.,CASSQGASYNSPLHF,TGTGCCAGCAGCCAAGGGGCCTCCTATAATTCACCCCTCCACTTT
TRBJ1-5,TRBV6-1,.,.,CASSERGREDQPQHF,TGTGCCAGCAGTGAAAGGGGCAGGGAAGATCAGCCCCAGCATTTT
TRBJ1-5,TRBV5-1,.,.,CASSLAGDNQPQHF,TGCGCCAGCAGCTTGGCCGGGGACAATCAGCCCCAGCATTTT
TRBJ2-7,TRBV2,.,.,CASSELGQSSYEQYF,TGTGCCAGCAGTGAATTGGGGCAGAGCTCCTACGAGCAGTACTTC
TRBJ2-7,TRBV7-9,TRBD2,.,CASSFGSGRYEQYF,TGTGCCAGCAGCTTCGGTAGCGGGAGATACGAGCAGTACTTC
TRBJ2-3,TRBV5-1,TRBD1,.,CASSPLTGGTDTQYF,TGCGCCAGCAGCCCTCTGACAGGGGGCACAGATACGCAGTATTTT
TRBJ1-4,TRBV7-3,.,.,CASSLYPISGATNEKLFF,TGTGCCAGCAGCTTATATCCCATCTCGGGTGCAACTAATGAAAAACTGTTTTTT
TRBJ2-4,TRBV24-1,.,.,CATSAPSNKKNIQYF,TGTGCCACCAGTGCCCCCTCCAACAAGAAAAACATTCAGTACTTC
TRBJ2-3,TRBV7-8,TRBD2,.,CASTAWTSGDDTQYF,TGTGCCAGCACCGCATGGACTAGCGGTGATGATACGCAGTATTTT
TRBJ1-2,TRBV4-3,TRBD1,.,CASSQRYPRGQGTPYTF,TGCGCCAGCAGCCAACGTTACCCTCGCGGACAGGGAACTCCCTACACCTTC
TRBJ2-7,TRBV20-1,.,.,CSARASYEQYF,TGCAGTGCTAGAGCTAGCTACGAGCAGTACTTC
TRBJ2-1,TRBV5-4,.,.,CASSLYERNEQFF,TGTGCCAGCAGCTTGTATGAGAGGAATGAGCAGTTCTTC
TRBJ2-1,TRBV5-4,TRBD2,.,CASSPEALAGGLNEQFF,TGTGCCAGCAGCCCCGAGGCCCTAGCGGGGGGGCTCAATGAGCAGTTCTTC
TRBJ1-2,TRBV6-5,TRBD1,.,CASSSQGDYGYTF,TGTGCCAGCAGTTCACAGGGGGACTATGGCTACACCTTC
TRBJ1-6,TRBV30,TRBD1,.,CAWSLQGAVSPLHF,TGTGCCTGGAGTCTACAGGGGGCAGTTTCACCCCTCCACTTT
TRBJ1-4,TRBV9,.,once,CASSVAGALATNEKLFF,TGTGCCAGCAGCGTAGCTGGGGCCCTTGCAACTAATGAAAAACTGTTTTTT
TRBJ2-7,TRBV7-8,.,.,CASSSRTSKWSLAQYF,TGTGCCAGCAGCTCAAGGACATCCAAGTGGTCTTTGGCGCAGTACTTC
TRBJ2-2,TRBV29-1,.,.,CSVEETANTGELFF,TGCAGCGTTGAAGAGACAGCGAACACCGGGGAGCTGTTTTTT
TRBJ2-7,TRBV7-2,.,.,CASSLVGGATYEQYF,TGTGCCAGCAGCTTAGTTGGCGGGGCCACCTACGAGCAGTACTTC
TRBJ1-2,TRBV18,TRBD1,few,CASSLGTEDGYTF,TGTGCCAGCTCACTTGGGACAGAAGATGGCTACACCTTC
TRBJ1-4,TRBV6-5,.,.,CASSYFRQEKLFF,TGTGCCAGCAGTTATTTCAGACAGGAAAAACTGTTTTTT
TRBJ2-7,TRBV2,TRBD2,.,CATSSGLAGYEQYF,TGTGCCACCTCATCAGGACTAGCGGGTTACGAGCAGTACTTC
TRBJ2-1,TRBV9,.,.,CASSPVQNNEQFF,TGTGCCAGCAGCCCGGTACAGAACAATGAGCAGTTCTTC
TRBJ2-2,TRBV5-1,TRBD1,.,CASSLGQGSTGELFF,TGCGCCAGCAGCTTGGGACAGGGCAGCACCGGGGAGCTGTTTTTT
TRBJ2-7,TRBV27,.,.,CASMVQGSYYEQYF,TGTGCCAGCATGGTGCAGGGGTCTTACTACGAGCAGTACTTC
TRBJ1-2,TRBV6-1,.,.,CASSESQGPNYGYTF,TGTGCCAGCAGTGAGTCGCAGGGGCCTAACTATGGCTACACCTTC
TRBJ1-1,TRBV9,TRBD1,.,CASSFGQGVTEAFF,TGTGCCAGCAGCTTTGGACAGGGGGTCACTGAAGCTTTCTTT
TRBJ1-5,TRBV7-8,TRBD1,.,CASSRQGVNQPQHF,TGTGCCAGCAGCCGACAGGGGGTCAATCAGCCCCAGCATTTT
TRBJ1-6,TRBV18,TRBD1,few,CASSPSVPGQAGNSPLHF,TGTGCCAGCTCACCATCGGTCCCGGGACAGGCGGGGAATTCACCCCTCCACTTT
TRBJ1-2,TRBV30,.,.,CARGAAYGYTF,TGTGCCCGGGGGGCTGCCTATGGCTACACCTTC
TRBJ2-7,TRBV7-8,.,.,CASSLGRRGEQYF,TGTGCCAGCAGCTTAGGTAGGAGGGGCGAGCAGTACTTT
TRBJ2-1,TRBV18,.,.,CASSPSRDNEQFF,TGTGCCAGCTCACCCTCCAGGGACAATGAGCAGTTCTTC
TRBJ1-5,TRBV3-1/TRBV3-2,TRBD1,.,CASSRDRVGAQHF,TGTGCCAGCAGCCGGGACAGGGTGGGCGCCCAGCATTTT
TRBJ1-2,TRBV6-5,.,.,CASSYSTPGGYTF,TGTGCCAGCAGTTACTCGACCCCGGGTGGCTACACCTTC
TRBJ2-7,TRBV11-2,.,.,CASSLTDGSSYEQYF,TGTGCCAGCAGCTTAACTGATGGGAGCTCCTACGAGCAGTACTTC
TRBJ1-6,TRBV28,.,.,CASSLGHRASPLHF,TGTGCCAGCAGTTTGGGACATCGGGCTTCACCCCTCCACTTT
TRBJ1-5,TRBV30,.,.,CAWSVGGGNQPQHF,TGTGCCTGGAGTGTAGGGGGGGGCAATCAGCCCCAGCATTTT
TRBJ2-4,TRBV4-2,TRBD1,.,CASSQEGQVKNIQYF,TGTGCCAGCAGCCAAGAGGGACAGGTGAAAAACATTCAGTACTTC
TRBJ2-5,TRBV5-4,.,.,CASSLSRGQETQYF,TGTGCCAGCAGCTTGTCGCGGGGGCAGGAGACCCAGTACTTC
TRBJ2-2,TRBV18,TRBD2,once,CASSPEREIAGELFF,TGTGCCAGCTCACCAGAGCGGGAGATCGCCGGGGAGCTGTTTTTT
TRBJ2-3,TRBV4-1,TRBD1,.,CASSLQGGTDTQYF,TGCGCCAGCAGCTTACAGGGGGGTACAGATACGCAGTATTTT
TRBJ1-1,TRBV24-1,.,.,CATSDFGGEAFF,TGTGCCACCAGTGATTTCGGGGGTGAAGCTTTCTTT
TRBJ1-2,TRBV10-3,.,.,CAISPQETLLGYTF,TGTGCCATCAGTCCACAGGAGACACTACTTGGCTACACCTTC
TRBJ1-2,TRBV20-1,.,few,CSARDGGGYTF,TGCAGTGCTAGAGATGGGGGCGGCTACACCTTC
TRBJ2-5,TRBV29-1,TRBD1,.,CSVEVDPSGGDRVRETQYF,TGCAGCGTTGAAGTTGACCCATCCGGCGGGGACAGGGTTAGAGAGACCCAGTACTTC
TRBJ1-4,TRBV6-4,TRBD1,.,CASSDSGQGVGKLFF,TGTGCCAGCAGTGACTCGGGTCAGGGGGTAGGAAAACTGTTTTTT
TRBJ2-1,TRBV5-4,.,.,CASSMGGVKEQFF,TGTGCCAGCAGTATGGGCGGGGTCAAGGAGCAGTTCTTC
TRBJ2-7,TRBV19,.,.,CASTSHAAGEYHEQYF,TGTGCCAGTACCTCTCACGCGGCAGGGGAATACCACGAGCAGTACTTC
TRBJ2-1,TRBV7-3,TRBD2,.,CASSRTSGGRNEQFF,TGTGCCAGCAGCCGGACTAGCGGGGGGCGCAATGAGCAGTTCTTC
TRBJ1-1,TRBV3-1/TRBV3-2,TRBD1,.,CASSQDLRTGGRAFF,TGTGCCAGCAGCCAAGATCTTAGGACAGGGGGCAGAGCTTTCTTT
TRBJ1-2,TRBV6-2/TRBV6-3,TRBD1,once,CASSKIPGQGRNYGYTF,TGTGCCAGCAGTAAGATCCCGGGACAGGGGCGAAACTATGGCTACACCTTC
TRBJ2-1,TRBV7-8,.,.,CASILGGSAPYNEQFF,TGTGCCAGCATCCTCGGGGGTTCCGCCCCCTACAATGAGCAGTTCTTC
TRBJ1-2,TRBV7-2,.,.,CASSSRTDNYGYTF,TGTGCCAGCAGCTCCCGGACAGATAACTATGGCTACACCTTC
TRBJ2-3,TRBV5-1,.,.,CASSLARGLTDTQYF,TGCGCCAGCAGCTTGGCGCGGGGGCTCACAGATACGCAGTATTTT
TRBJ2-2,TRBV7-8,TRBD2,.,CASSFGTSGGSGDGELFF,TGTGCCAGCAGCTTCGGGACTAGCGGAGGAAGTGGTGACGGGGAGCTGTTTTTT
TRBJ2-7,TRBV19,TRBD2,once,CASSIKLAGEQYF,TGTGCCAGTAGTATTAAACTAGCGGGCGAGCAGTACTTC
TRBJ2-2,TRBV11-2,TRBD2,.,CASSRLAANTGELFF,TGTGCCAGCAGCAGACTAGCGGCAAACACCGGGGAGCTGTTTTTT